This record covers a single T cell receptor (beta chain). As yet, its antigen is unknown. Terminally differentiated effector memory CD45RA+ cells were excluded by CCR7 positive selection of CD45RO-negative cells. All donors qualified as healthy HIV-negative adults and had experienced no recent acute infections or vaccinations. These data belong to a study of shared clonotypes between healthy human individuals. Overall study: Every donor yielded three CD4 naive, three CD4 memory, two CD8 naive and one CD8 memory plate.

Study findings and constraints: Naive subsets generally had larger estimated richness than memory subsets. What rarefaction showed was incomplete sorted-subset sequencing despite large depth.

This table comes from immunoSEQ multiplex PCR, and its TCRdb copy is limited to in-frame clones, with some not included. The data show around 2,000,000 clones, with over 85% seen just once and approximately 1% held by the top ten. With 11 bases removed from V and 0 bases from J, the gap between germline ends came to 7 bases. The CDR3 extends over 12 amino acids. CDR1 SNHLY and CDR2 FYNNEI come from the germline V gene. The TCR comes from a man between 18 and 35 years old in good health. The sequenced sample consisted of naive CD8+ T cells sorted from blood. The chain has TRBV2 and TRBJ2-2; D call uncertain. The CDR3: CARNSNTGELFF. Written as DNA, the CDR3 is TGTGCCCGAAATTCGAACACCGGGGAGCTGTTTTTT. Supplemented by reference TRBV2 and TRBJ2-2, the full variable domain reads EPEVTQTPSHQVTQMGQEVILRCVPISNHLYFYWYRQILGQKVEFLVSFYNNEISEKSEIFDDQFSVERPDGSNFTLKIRSTKLEDSAMYFCARNSNTGELFFGEGSRLTVL.